The next 30 T cell receptor beta chains were all read from a single sample in a study of CXCR3-negative and CXCR3-positive naive CD8 T cells. The libraries of TRB cDNA were constructed through 5' RACE using UMI labels. From its re-call of the 5' RACE reads, TCRdb lists each CDR3 protein once, without DNA. Its table lists over 20,000 distinct CDR3 sequences. What was sequenced was memory CD8+ T cells from blood. Receptors originate from a human donor in good health. Some clones in this sample may be carry-over from other donors' samples.

The J gene is TRBJ2-1, the V gene TRBV29-1; with no DNA, the TCRdb D assignment of TRBD1 cannot be verified. The CDR3 totals 13 residues. Germline V CDR1 and CDR2: SQVTM, ANQGSEA. Here the CDR3 reads CSVRTGIDNEQFF.

The chain links TRBV6-1 to TRBJ2-7; as DNA is missing, the TRBD1 call by TCRdb cannot be tested. CDR1 is MNHNS and CDR2 is SASEGT in the germline V gene. The CDR3 totals 14 residues. CDR3 residues: CASSGGTGADEQYF.

The chain carries TRBV7-9 and TRBJ1-1; TCRdb picks TRBD1, but there is no DNA to check that call. This CDR3 is built from 15 residues. Germline V gives CDR1 SEHNR, CDR2 FQNEAQ (reference sequence). The CDR3 sequence is CASSSVWTGDTEAFF.

The rearrangement uses TRBV28 and TRBJ2-7; without DNA, the TCRdb call of TRBD1 cannot be checked. The length of the CDR3 is 16 residues. CDR1 and CDR2 (germline): MDHEN, SYDVKM. The CDR3 reads CASSLLRDRGHKEQYF. The full variable domain, rest sourced from reference TRBV28 and TRBJ2-7, is DVKVTQSSRYLVKRTGEKVFLECVQDMDHENMFWYRQDPGLGLRLIYFSYDVKMKEKGDIPEGYSVSREKKERFSLILESASTNQTSMYLCASSLLRDRGHKEQYFGPGTRLTVT.

The chain recombines TRBV21-1 with TRBJ1-1; absent DNA, TCRdb's TRBD1 call cannot be checked. TRBV21-1 is listed as a pseudogene. The CDR3 is 14 amino acids. The chain's CDR3 is CASTPQGVYTEAFF.

V gene TRBV14 combines with J gene TRBJ2-7; the D call from TCRdb, TRBD2, cannot be confirmed without DNA. This CDR3 contains 13 residues. CDR1 and CDR2 from the germline V gene are SGHDN and FVKESK. The CDR3 loop is CASSRLTVYEQYF.

The rearrangement joins TRBV5-5 to TRBJ2-5; TCRdb returns TRBD1, unconfirmable since there is no DNA. Germline V lookup: CDR1 SGHKS, CDR2 YYEKEE (reference sequence). The CDR3 runs to 15 residues. The CDR3 loop reads CASSLVVLYQETQYF.

J is TRBJ2-1 and V is TRBV29-1; the TRBD1 assignment by TCRdb is unverifiable without DNA. Per germline, CDR1 SQVTM and CDR2 ANQGSEA. The CDR3 loop spans 14 amino acids. The CDR3 reads CSVGGTGQLNEQFF.

The V call is TRBV6-2 or TRBV6-3, the J call TRBJ2-7; TCRdb designates TRBD2, a call that cannot be tested without DNA. The CDR3 spans 15 residues. CDR1 and CDR2 (germline): MNHEY, SVGEGT. The CDR3: CASSYGSDGSYEQYF.

The chain employs TRBV28 and TRBJ2-7; TCRdb gives TRBD1 as the D gene, but with no DNA this cannot be confirmed. Germline V gene data show CDR1 as MDHEN and CDR2 as SYDVKM. This CDR3 spans 14 amino acids. The CDR3 region is CASSLPGEGVEQYF.

CDR3 region: CASSTLAFTYNEQFF. The chain has TRBV6-2 or TRBV6-3 and TRBJ2-1; TCRdb lists TRBD2, though no DNA is available to test this call. Germline values: CDR1 MNHEY, CDR2 SVGEGT. This CDR3 comprises 15 residues.

This chain connects TRBV25-1 to TRBJ1-5. The V gene's germline CDR1 is MGHDK and CDR2 SYGVNS. The CDR3 covers 12 residues. The CDR3 sequence: CASSDYNQPQHF. The entire variable domain, with the rest obtained from reference TRBV25-1 and TRBJ1-5, is as follows: EADIYQTPRYLVIGTGKKITLECSQTMGHDKMYWYQQDPGMELHLIHYSYGVNSTEKGDLSSESTVSRIRTEHFPLTLESARPSHTSQYLCASSDYNQPQHFGDGTRLSIL.

The V and J genes are TRBV6-2 or TRBV6-3 and TRBJ2-1; no DNA is available, so the TRBD2 call from TCRdb remains unchecked. The V gene's germline CDR1 is MNHEY and CDR2 SVGEGT. CDR3 size: 15 residues. CDR3 in amino acids: CASNPGMAGANEQFF.

V usage is TRBV19 and J usage is TRBJ1-1; no DNA is available, so the TRBD1 call from TCRdb remains unchecked. The CDR3 runs to 14 residues. Germline assignment: CDR1 LNHDA and CDR2 SQIVND (reference sequence). The CDR3 loop is CASTPGQGFTEAFF.

The CDR3 region is CASSQSRGDPGELFF. The rearrangement links TRBV4-2 to TRBJ2-2. Germline CDR1 LGHNA, CDR2 YNFKEQ. CDR3 length: 15 amino acids.

The V gene is TRBV29-1, the J gene TRBJ2-7; there is no DNA to check the TCRdb D call of TRBD1. This CDR3 is 12 amino acids long. CDR1 is SQVTM, CDR2 ANQGSEA, per germline. Here the CDR3 reads CSVEQVGDEQYF.

The CDR3 reads CASSWLGALYEQYF. This rearrangement joins TRBV6-2 or TRBV6-3 to TRBJ2-7. This CDR3 comprises 14 residues. Germline assignment: CDR1 MNHEY and CDR2 SVGEGT.

The chain uses TRBV7-9 and TRBJ2-7; with no DNA, the TCRdb D assignment of TRBD1 cannot be verified. CDR3 length: 15 amino acids. Per the germline V gene, CDR1 is SEHNR and CDR2 is FQNEAQ (reference sequence). The CDR3: CASSSTGRLVHEQYF. The whole variable domain, filled in from reference TRBV7-9 and TRBJ2-7, reads DTGVSQNPRHKITKRGQNVTFRCDPISEHNRLYWYRQTLGQGPEFLTYFQNEAQLEKSRLLSDRFSAERPKGSFSTLEIQRTEQGDSAMYLCASSSTGRLVHEQYFGPGTRLTVT.

This chain joins TRBV6-5 and TRBJ2-7. The CDR3 is 13 residues long. The V gene's germline CDR1 is MNHEY and CDR2 SVGAGI. CDR3 region: CASSQGLLGEQYF.

CDR3 loop: CSVITWERSSYNEQFF. The rearrangement joins TRBV29-1 to TRBJ2-1. In germline, CDR1 is SQVTM, CDR2 ANQGSEA. The CDR3 has 16 amino acids.

By frequency, this clonotype is medium-sized. This chain joins TRBV7-9 and TRBJ2-5. Germline CDR1 and CDR2: SEHNR and FQNEAQ (reference sequence). CDR3 length: 14 amino acids. The CDR3 loop reads CASTFPGLEETQYF.

The J gene is TRBJ2-3, the V gene TRBV12-3 or TRBV12-4; the TRBD2 assignment by TCRdb is unverifiable without DNA. CDR3 length equals 14 residues. The chain's CDR3 is CASSFSGPTDTQYF.

The chain joins TRBV9 to TRBJ2-2. The CDR3 loop spans 11 amino acids. Germline V gene sequence: CDR1 SGDLS, CDR2 YYNGEE. The CDR3: CASRGTGELFF.

This clonotype is deemed medium-sized by its frequency. V and J are TRBV20-1 and TRBJ2-7; the TRBD1 assignment by TCRdb is unverifiable without DNA. The CDR3 is 13 amino acids. CDR1 DFQATT and CDR2 SNEGSKA come from the germline V gene (reference sequence). Here the CDR3 reads CSAPDREAGEQYF.

The J gene is TRBJ2-7, the V gene TRBV13; TCRdb lists TRBD1, though no DNA is available to test this call. The CDR3 has 16 amino acids. In germline, CDR1 is PRHDT, CDR2 FYEKMQ (reference sequence). The CDR3 sequence is CASSSLGGGPEYEQYF.

This chain connects TRBV29-1 to TRBJ2-3; TCRdb calls TRBD2, which cannot be checked without DNA. Germline V gene data show CDR1 as SQVTM and CDR2 as ANQGSEA. This CDR3 spans 20 amino acids. The CDR3: CSVEIRPSGRAEDPTDTQYF.

The chain employs TRBV6-4 and TRBJ2-1; without DNA, the TCRdb call of TRBD2 cannot be checked. CDR1 and CDR2 (germline): MRHNA, SNTAGT. The CDR3 contains 15 residues. The chain's CDR3 is CASSANGGAFNEQFF.

The V and J genes are TRBV20-1 and TRBJ2-7; the TCRdb call, TRBD1, lacks DNA for checking. Germline V gives CDR1 DFQATT, CDR2 SNEGSKA (reference sequence). There are 15 residues in the CDR3. The CDR3 protein is CSATLAGREVGVQYF.

The chain links TRBV20-1 to TRBJ2-1; TCRdb's D call, TRBD1, is unchecked because there is no DNA. Germline CDR1 is DFQATT and CDR2 is SNEGSKA (reference sequence). CDR3 length: 11 residues. CDR3 region: CSATLDGEKFF.

The J gene is TRBJ2-3, the V gene TRBV29-1. Germline CDR1 and CDR2: SQVTM and ANQGSEA. CDR3 size: 14 residues. The CDR3 region is CSANEYLSTDTQYF.